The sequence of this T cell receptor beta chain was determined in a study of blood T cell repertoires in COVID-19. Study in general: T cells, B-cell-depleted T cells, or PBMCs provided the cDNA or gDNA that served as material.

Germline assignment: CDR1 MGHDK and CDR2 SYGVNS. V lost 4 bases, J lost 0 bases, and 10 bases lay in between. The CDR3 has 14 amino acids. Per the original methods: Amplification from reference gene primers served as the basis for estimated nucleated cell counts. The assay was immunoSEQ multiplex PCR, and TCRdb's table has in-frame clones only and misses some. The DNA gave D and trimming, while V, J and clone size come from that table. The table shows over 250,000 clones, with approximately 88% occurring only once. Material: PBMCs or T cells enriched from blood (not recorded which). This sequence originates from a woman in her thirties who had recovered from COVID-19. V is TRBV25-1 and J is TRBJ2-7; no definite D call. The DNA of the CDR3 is TGTGCCAGCAGTGTCTCACAAAGCTCCTACGAGCAGTACTTC. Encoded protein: CASSVSQSSYEQYF.